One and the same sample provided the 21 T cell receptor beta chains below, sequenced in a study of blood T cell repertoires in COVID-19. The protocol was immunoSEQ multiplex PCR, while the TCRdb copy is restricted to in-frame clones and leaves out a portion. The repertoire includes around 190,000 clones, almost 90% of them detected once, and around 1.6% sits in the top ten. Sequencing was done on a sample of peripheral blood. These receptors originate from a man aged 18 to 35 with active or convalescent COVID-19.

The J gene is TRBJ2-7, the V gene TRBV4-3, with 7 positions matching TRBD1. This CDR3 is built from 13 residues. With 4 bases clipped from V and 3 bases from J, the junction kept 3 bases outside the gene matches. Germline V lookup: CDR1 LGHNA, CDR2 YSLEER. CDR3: CASSPGTDYEQYF. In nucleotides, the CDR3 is TGCGCCAGCAGCCCCGGGACAGACTACGAGCAGTACTTC.

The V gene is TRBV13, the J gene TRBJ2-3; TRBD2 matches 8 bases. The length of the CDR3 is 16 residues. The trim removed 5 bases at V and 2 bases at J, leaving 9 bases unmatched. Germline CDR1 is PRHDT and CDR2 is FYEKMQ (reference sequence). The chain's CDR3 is CASSPRGGADTDTQYF. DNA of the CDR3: TGTGCCAGCAGCCCCCGGGGGGGGGCCGACACAGATACGCAGTATTTT.

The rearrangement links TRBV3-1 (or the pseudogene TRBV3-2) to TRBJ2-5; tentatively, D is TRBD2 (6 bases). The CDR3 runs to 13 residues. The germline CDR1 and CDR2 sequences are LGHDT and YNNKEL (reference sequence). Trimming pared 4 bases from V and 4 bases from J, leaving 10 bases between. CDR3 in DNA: TGTGCCAGCAGCCTCGGGGGAGCAGAGACCCAGTACTTC. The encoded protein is CASSLGGAETQYF.

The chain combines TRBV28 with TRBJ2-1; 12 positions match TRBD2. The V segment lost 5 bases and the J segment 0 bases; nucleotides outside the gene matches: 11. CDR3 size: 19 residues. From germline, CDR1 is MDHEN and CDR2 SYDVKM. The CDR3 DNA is TGTGCCAGCAGTACTACGACTAGCGGGAGCTCAGTCTCCTACAATGAGCAGTTCTTC. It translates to CASSTTTSGSSVSYNEQFF. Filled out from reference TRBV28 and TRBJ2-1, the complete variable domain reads DVKVTQSSRYLVKRTGEKVFLECVQDMDHENMFWYRQDPGLGLRLIYFSYDVKMKEKGDIPEGYSVSREKKERFSLILESASTNQTSMYLCASSTTTSGSSVSYNEQFFGPGTRLTVL.

Written as DNA, the CDR3 is TGTGCCAGCTCACTAGGGACAGGGGGCATCGCTGAAGCTTTCTTT. Translating it yields CASSLGTGGIAEAFF. V is TRBV18 and J is TRBJ1-1; 12 bases line up with TRBD1. The trim removed 4 bases at V and 6 bases at J, leaving 6 bases unmatched. The V gene's germline CDR1 is KGHSH and CDR2 LQKENI. The CDR3 loop spans 15 amino acids.

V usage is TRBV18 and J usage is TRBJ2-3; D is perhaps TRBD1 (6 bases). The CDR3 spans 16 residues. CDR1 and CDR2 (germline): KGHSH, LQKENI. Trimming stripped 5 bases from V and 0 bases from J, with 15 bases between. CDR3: CASSGLQGMSTDTQYF. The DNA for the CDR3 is TGTGCCAGCTCAGGTTTACAGGGTATGAGCACAGATACGCAGTATTTT.

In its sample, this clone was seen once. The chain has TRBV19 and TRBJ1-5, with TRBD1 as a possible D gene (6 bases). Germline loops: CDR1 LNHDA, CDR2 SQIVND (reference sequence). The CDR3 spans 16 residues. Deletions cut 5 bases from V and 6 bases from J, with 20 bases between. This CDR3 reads CASSAQNTGSGQPQHF. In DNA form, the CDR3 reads TGTGCCAGTAGTGCACAGAACACAGGGTCGGGTCAGCCCCAGCATTTT.

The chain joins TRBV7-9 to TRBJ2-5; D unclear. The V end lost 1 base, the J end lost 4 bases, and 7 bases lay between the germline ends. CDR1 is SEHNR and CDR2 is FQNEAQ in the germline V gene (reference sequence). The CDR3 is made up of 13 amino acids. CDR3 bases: TGTGCCAGCAGCTTAGTCTGGAGAGAGACCCAGTACTTC. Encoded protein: CASSLVWRETQYF.

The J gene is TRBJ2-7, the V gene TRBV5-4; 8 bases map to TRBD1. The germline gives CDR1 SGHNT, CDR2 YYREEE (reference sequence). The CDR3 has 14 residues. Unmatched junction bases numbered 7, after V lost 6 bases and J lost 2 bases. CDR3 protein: CASTTGTGAYEQYF. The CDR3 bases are TGTGCCAGCACCACCGGGACAGGCGCCTACGAGCAGTACTTC.

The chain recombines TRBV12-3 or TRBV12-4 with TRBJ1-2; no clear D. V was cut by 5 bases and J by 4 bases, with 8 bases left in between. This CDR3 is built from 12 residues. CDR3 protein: CASSRNGYGYTF. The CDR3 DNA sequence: TGTGCCAGCAGTCGAAACGGCTATGGCTACACCTTC.

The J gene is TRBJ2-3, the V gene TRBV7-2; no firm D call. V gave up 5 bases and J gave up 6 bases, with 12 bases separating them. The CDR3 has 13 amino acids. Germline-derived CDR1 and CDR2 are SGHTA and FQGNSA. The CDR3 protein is CASSAQPPDTQYF. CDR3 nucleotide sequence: TGTGCCAGCAGCGCACAGCCGCCGGATACGCAGTATTTT.

CDR3 nucleotide sequence: TGTGCCAGTAGTATAAGGGACAGGGGGCGCAGCGGGGAGCTGTTTTTT. It translates to CASSIRDRGRSGELFF. V gene TRBV19 combines with J gene TRBJ2-2, with 12 positions matching TRBD1. CDR1 LNHDA and CDR2 SQIVND come from the germline V gene (reference sequence). The CDR3 consists of 16 residues. The V and J ends lost 2 bases and 7 bases, in that order; junction bases with no gene match: 5.

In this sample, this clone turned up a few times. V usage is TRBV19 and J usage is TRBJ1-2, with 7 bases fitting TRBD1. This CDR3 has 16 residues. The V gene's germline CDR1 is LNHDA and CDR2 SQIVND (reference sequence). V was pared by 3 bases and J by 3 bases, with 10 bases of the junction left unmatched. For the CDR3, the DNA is TGTGCCAGTAGTATGGGAACCGGGACAGCCGACTATGGCTACACCTTC. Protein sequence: CASSMGTGTADYGYTF.

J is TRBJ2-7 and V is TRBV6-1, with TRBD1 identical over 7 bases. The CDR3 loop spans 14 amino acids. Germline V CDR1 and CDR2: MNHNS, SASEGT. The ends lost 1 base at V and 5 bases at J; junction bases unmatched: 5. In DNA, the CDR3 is TGTGCCAGCAGTGAAGGACAGGGTTTTAACGAGCAGTACTTC. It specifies CASSEGQGFNEQYF.

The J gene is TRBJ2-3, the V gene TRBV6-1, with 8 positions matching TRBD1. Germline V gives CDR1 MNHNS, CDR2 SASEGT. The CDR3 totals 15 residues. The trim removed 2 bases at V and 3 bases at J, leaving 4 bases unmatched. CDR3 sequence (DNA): TGTGCCAGCAGTGAATCAGGGGGCCGGACAGATACGCAGTATTTT. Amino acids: CASSESGGRTDTQYF.

The CDR3 sequence: CASSSGQGASETQYF. DNA of the CDR3: TGTGCCAGCAGCTCCGGACAGGGGGCATCAGAGACCCAGTACTTC. This chain links TRBV7-9 with TRBJ2-5; 11 bases are shared with TRBD1. Germline V gene sequence: CDR1 SEHNR, CDR2 FQNEAQ (reference sequence). The CDR3 spans 15 residues. V shed 4 bases, J shed 4 bases, and the junction held 5 bases outside the gene matches.

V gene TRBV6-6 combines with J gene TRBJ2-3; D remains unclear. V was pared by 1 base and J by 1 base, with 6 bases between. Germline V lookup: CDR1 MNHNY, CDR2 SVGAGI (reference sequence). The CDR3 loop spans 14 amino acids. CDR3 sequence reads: CASSYFRGTDTQYF. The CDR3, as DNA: TGTGCCAGCAGTTACTTCCGGGGCACAGATACGCAGTATTTT.

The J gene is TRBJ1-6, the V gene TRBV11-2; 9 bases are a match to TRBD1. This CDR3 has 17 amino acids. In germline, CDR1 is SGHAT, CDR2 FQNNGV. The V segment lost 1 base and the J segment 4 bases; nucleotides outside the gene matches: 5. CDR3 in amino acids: CASSLATGGGYNSPLHF. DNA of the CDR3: TGTGCCAGCAGCTTAGCGACAGGGGGGGGGTATAATTCACCCCTCCACTTT. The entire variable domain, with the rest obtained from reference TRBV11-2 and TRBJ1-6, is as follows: EAGVAQSPRYKIIEKRQSVAFWCNPISGHATLYWYQQILGQGPKLLIQFQNNGVVDDSQLPKDRFSAERLKGVDSTLKIQPAKLEDSAVYLCASSLATGGGYNSPLHFGNGTRLTVT.

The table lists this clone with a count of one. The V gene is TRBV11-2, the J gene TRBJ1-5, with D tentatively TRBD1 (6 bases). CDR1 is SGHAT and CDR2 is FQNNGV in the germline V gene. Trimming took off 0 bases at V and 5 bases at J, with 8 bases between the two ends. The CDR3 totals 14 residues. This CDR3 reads CASSLDRGDQPQHF. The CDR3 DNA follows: TGTGCCAGCAGCTTAGACAGGGGAGATCAGCCCCAGCATTTT.

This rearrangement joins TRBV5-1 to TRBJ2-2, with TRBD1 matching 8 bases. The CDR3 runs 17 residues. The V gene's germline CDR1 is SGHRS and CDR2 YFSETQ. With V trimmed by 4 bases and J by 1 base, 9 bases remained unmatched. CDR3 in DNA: TGCGCCAGCAGCCTGGAGGGACAGGCGATGAACACCGGGGAGCTGTTTTTT. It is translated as CASSLEGQAMNTGELFF.

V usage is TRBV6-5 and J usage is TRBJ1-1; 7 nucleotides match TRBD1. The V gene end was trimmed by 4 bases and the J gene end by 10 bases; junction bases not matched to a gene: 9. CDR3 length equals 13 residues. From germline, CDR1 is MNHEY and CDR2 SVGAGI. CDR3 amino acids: CASSFQTTGRAFF. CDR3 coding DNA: TGTGCCAGCAGTTTCCAAACGACAGGGAGAGCTTTCTTT.